The entry below describes one T cell receptor (beta chain). Its target is not known. The data were obtained in a study of shared clonotypes between healthy human individuals. Study-wide findings and caveats: Naive subsets generally had larger estimated richness than memory subsets.

Profiled with immunoSEQ multiplex PCR; TCRdb holds only in-frame clones, not every one. The data show more than 2,000,000 clones, approximately 95% seen once. The ends lost 6 bases at V and 9 bases at J; junction bases unmatched: 12. This CDR3 contains 14 residues. The germline CDR1 and CDR2 sequences are SQVTM and ANQGSEA. The chain is built from TRBV29-1 and TRBJ2-1, with 9 bases that match TRBD2. The sequencing sample was made of naive CD4+ T cells from PBMCs. Described subset: CD45RA+ positively selected. The source is a man between 18 and 35 years old in good health. Some clones in this sample may be carry-over from other donors' samples. CDR3 region: CSVGFLAGDREQFF. The CDR3 DNA follows: TGCAGCGTCGGCTTTTTAGCGGGAGACCGTGAGCAGTTCTTC.